The clone carrying this TCR beta chain was seen more than once but under ten times. The sample originates from a study of blood T cell repertoires in COVID-19. Study summary: Material from acute and convalescent COVID-19 was sourced from the United States, Italy and Spain.

Germline V lookup: CDR1 SGHRS, CDR2 YFSETQ. V shed 0 bases and J shed 6 bases, with 13 bases lying between them. The CDR3 covers 15 residues. TCRdb's copy holds only in-frame clones and misses some; the assay was immunoSEQ multiplex PCR. The repertoire consists of about 110,000 clones, with over 65% occurring once and the leading ten covering 1.5% to 2%. The chain links TRBV5-1 to TRBJ1-3; a possible D gene is TRBD1 (5 bases). The clonotype was recovered from a woman aged 35 to 49 with acute or convalescent COVID-19. Sequencing input: peripheral blood. The CDR3 region has the DNA TGCGCCAGCAGCTTGGTTTCGGGGGTCGTAAACACCATATATTTT. It yields the protein CASSLVSGVVNTIYF.